The clone carrying this T cell receptor (beta chain) was counted a few times. Antigen specificity is unknown. Time point denoted: persistent/refractory GD, antithyroid drugs over 5 years with positive TRAb. PBMC-extracted RNA yielded the TCR library. Arm-PCR with iRepertoire HTBI primers amplified the CDR3 regions for these TCR beta libraries. MiXCR, applied by TCRdb to the multiplex PCR reads, yields one record per CDR3 protein. Of some 340,000 distinct CDR3 sequences listed, 20% to 25% are singletons. The data derive from a study of regulatory T cells in long-lasting Graves disease. CDR3 length equals 15 residues. Trimming at V came to 0 bases and at J to 2 bases, leaving 4 bases not matched to a gene. The germline V gene encodes CDR1 DFQATT and CDR2 SNEGSKA (reference sequence). The study's findings and limits: Those with persistent Graves' had less TCR diversity than newly diagnosed patients. Thyroid tissue went unstudied; only peripheral blood was examined. Accuracy may have suffered from the small sample size.

The source of this sequence is a woman aged 40 to 50 with Graves disease. V and J are TRBV20-1 and TRBJ2-5; 9 bases fit TRBD1. The sample in question was peripheral blood mononuclear cells (PBMCs), obtained when the disease was refractory, from a patient treated with antithyroid drugs. CDR3 DNA: TGCAGTGCTAGAGATGCCGACAGGGGGCAAGAGACCCAGTACTTC. This codes for CSARDADRGQETQYF.